These 22 T cell receptor beta chains were all obtained from the same sample, sequenced in a study of CD8+ T cells in alopecia areata. Sample treatment: oral pan-JAK inhibitor, 5-10 mg twice daily. cDNA serving as the sequencing template came from extracted, reverse transcribed RNA. Profiled with immunoSEQ multiplex PCR; TCRdb holds only in-frame clones, not every one. The sample yields about 160,000 clones, 55% to 75% seen once. The sample was CD4+ T cells sorted from blood, taken at week 4, from a patient treated with tofacitinib. The origin of the receptors is a human donor with alopecia areata.

The rearrangement joins TRBV2 to TRBJ2-5; the match to TRBD1 covers 7 bases. This CDR3 region has 14 residues. Unmatched junction bases numbered 9, after V lost 7 bases and J lost 4 bases. CDR1 SNHLY and CDR2 FYNNEI come from the germline V gene. CDR3 region: CASTRRDRSETQYF. The CDR3 region has the DNA TGTGCCAGCACCCGACGGGACAGATCAGAGACCCAGTACTTC.

Comments on this clone: The identical CDR3 is also encoded by other nucleotide sequences in the sample. This sequence joins TRBV29-1 and TRBJ2-1, with D perhaps matching TRBD1 (5 bases). This CDR3 contains 10 residues. With 7 bases removed from V and 7 bases from J, the gap between germline ends came to 8 bases. Looked up from germline, CDR1 is SQVTM and CDR2 is ANQGSEA. CDR3 coding DNA: TGCAGCGGGGGCGCAAATGAGCAGTTCTTC. It yields the protein CSGGANEQFF.

This clone was detected only once. The chain joins TRBV13 to TRBJ1-1; D gene uncertain. The germline V gene encodes CDR1 PRHDT and CDR2 FYEKMQ (reference sequence). This CDR3 spans 14 amino acids. Trimming took off 5 bases at V and 1 base at J, with 11 bases between the two ends. In DNA form, the CDR3 reads TGTGCCAGCAGCCCCGGGCGCCCGAACACTGAAGCTTTCTTT. This encodes CASSPGRPNTEAFF.

The V call is TRBV30, the J call TRBJ1-2; no clear D gene. The CDR3 covers 11 residues. Trimming cost V 0 bases and J 10 bases, with 9 bases left between them. Germline values: CDR1 GTSNPN, CDR2 SVGIG (reference sequence). The CDR3 DNA is TGTGCCTGGAGTGTACTGCATACCTACACCTTC. It is translated as CAWSVLHTYTF.

CDR3 protein: CSVASTNTGELFF. The CDR3 coding sequence is TGCAGCGTCGCCAGCACGAACACCGGGGAGCTGTTTTTT. The V gene is TRBV29-1, the J gene TRBJ2-2; no clear D gene. Looked up from germline, CDR1 is SQVTM and CDR2 is ANQGSEA. V lost 6 bases to trimming and J lost 0 bases, with 8 bases between them. This CDR3 has 13 amino acids.

The chain recombines TRBV6-5 with TRBJ2-3, with D possibly being TRBD1 or TRBD2 (5 bases each). Germline CDR1 is MNHEY and CDR2 is SVGAGI. The CDR3 is 14 residues long. Trimming took 5 bases from V and 7 from J, leaving 16 bases between them. DNA of the CDR3: TGTGCCAGCAGTCCCGCTAGTCGGGGACATACGCAGTATTTT. It yields the protein CASSPASRGHTQYF.

This sequence joins TRBV5-1 and TRBJ1-2; no definite D call. The V end lost 4 bases, the J end lost 5 bases, and 12 bases lay between the germline ends. The CDR3 consists of 13 residues. Germline CDR1 is SGHRS and CDR2 is YFSETQ. The CDR3 spells CASSPGRDYGYTF. Written as DNA, the CDR3 is TGCGCCAGCAGCCCTGGGAGGGATTATGGCTACACCTTC.

The rearrangement links TRBV29-1 to TRBJ1-3; D ambiguous. V lost 8 bases and J lost 1, with 9 bases in between. The CDR3 runs 12 residues. The germline V gene has CDR1 SQVTM and CDR2 ANQGSEA. The CDR3 region has the DNA TGCAGCCACTGGGATTCTGGAAACACCATATATTTT. Translating gives CSHWDSGNTIYF.

The chain carries TRBV29-1 and TRBJ2-7; a weak D match, TRBD2 (6 bases). The CDR3 length is 11 residues. Germline CDR1 and CDR2: SQVTM and ANQGSEA. Between the trimmed V and J ends, which lost 7 bases and 3 bases, there was a span of 10 bases. The CDR3 bases are TGCAGCGCGGGGGTAGGCTACGAGCAGTACTTC. Protein sequence: CSAGVGYEQYF.

The chain links TRBV6-5 to TRBJ1-1; a weak D match, TRBD1 (6 bases). The CDR3 covers 15 residues. V was clipped by 5 bases and J by 4 bases, with 17 bases between them. Germline lookup yields CDR1 MNHEY and CDR2 SVGAGI. The CDR3 loop is CASSPRGRVSTEAFF. CDR3 nucleotides: TGTGCCAGCAGTCCTCGGGGGCGCGTTAGCACTGAAGCTTTCTTT.

This clone came up a few times. The chain joins TRBV30 to TRBJ2-5, with D possibly called TRBD1 or TRBD2 (5 bases each). Germline V gene sequence: CDR1 GTSNPN, CDR2 SVGIG (reference sequence). Trimming took off 0 bases at V and 2 bases at J, with 13 bases between the two ends. The CDR3 covers 15 residues. The CDR3 bases are TGTGCCTGGAGTGTATTCGGGGCAGTTCAAGAGACCCAGTACTTC. Amino acids: CAWSVFGAVQETQYF.

The chain recombines TRBV29-1 with TRBJ2-5; 7 bases agree with TRBD1. Germline CDR1 and CDR2: SQVTM and ANQGSEA. J gave up 1 base and V 6 bases, and 5 bases lay outside the gene matches. CDR3 length: 13 residues. CDR3 in DNA: TGCAGCGTCATCCGGGACAGCCAAGAGACCCAGTACTTC. This gives the protein CSVIRDSQETQYF.

The J gene is TRBJ2-1, the V gene TRBV2; D is undetermined. The CDR3 length is 11 residues. Germline lookup yields CDR1 SNHLY and CDR2 FYNNEI. The V end was cut by 7 bases, the J end by 4 bases, with 5 bases between. The CDR3 sequence is CASTPYNEQFF. CDR3 in DNA: TGTGCCAGCACTCCGTACAATGAGCAGTTCTTC. The full variable domain, rest sourced from reference TRBV2 and TRBJ2-1, is EPEVTQTPSHQVTQMGQEVILRCVPISNHLYFYWYRQILGQKVEFLVSFYNNEISEKSEIFDDQFSVERPDGSNFTLKIRSTKLEDSAMYFCASTPYNEQFFGPGTRLTVL.

This clone has a handful of counts. The V gene is TRBV4-2, the J gene TRBJ2-7; 7 positions match TRBD2. Germline-derived CDR1 and CDR2 are LGHNA and YNFKEQ. This CDR3 comprises 15 residues. The V gene end was trimmed by 4 bases and the J gene end by 0 bases; junction bases not matched to a gene: 6. The CDR3 here is CASSPLLASSYEQYF. The CDR3 DNA reads TGTGCCAGCAGCCCTTTACTAGCGAGCTCCTACGAGCAGTACTTC.

The chain joins TRBV19 to TRBJ1-5; no definite D call. This CDR3 is 12 amino acids long. Trimming left V 8 bases short and J 5 bases short, with 10 bases between. Germline CDR1 is LNHDA and CDR2 is SQIVND (reference sequence). CDR3 in DNA: TGTGCCAGTGGCGATCCTGATCAGCCCCAGCATTTT. It is translated as CASGDPDQPQHF.

The CDR3 region has the DNA TGTGCCAGCTCCCAGGGCGGTGAAGCTTTCTTT. Encoded protein: CASSQGGEAFF. This rearrangement joins TRBV18 to TRBJ1-1; maybe TRBD1 (5 bases). CDR3 length: 11 amino acids. Trimming took off 6 bases at V and 7 bases at J, with 9 bases between the two ends. The germline V gene encodes CDR1 KGHSH and CDR2 LQKENI.

This clone was seen a few times. The same CDR3 can be traced to other DNA sequences in this sample. The rearrangement joins TRBV9 to TRBJ2-2, with D uncertain. Trimming took off 2 bases at V and 4 bases at J, with 6 bases between the two ends. The CDR3 spans 13 residues. Looked up from germline, CDR1 is SGDLS and CDR2 is YYNGEE. The CDR3, as DNA: TGTGCCAGCAGCGTTGTCCTCACCGGGGAGCTGTTTTTT. Amino acids: CASSVVLTGELFF.

This clone was found a few times. The same CDR3 arises from other DNA sequences in this sample as well. The genes are TRBV6-5 and TRBJ1-2; D perhaps matches TRBD1 (6 bases). V was shortened by 8 bases and J by 4 bases, with 14 bases between the two germline ends. Germline CDR1 and CDR2: MNHEY and SVGAGI. This CDR3 has 13 amino acids. In nucleotides, the CDR3 is TGTGCCAGCGGTAGAGGGGGAGCCTATGGCTACACCTTC. This gives the protein CASGRGGAYGYTF.

The CDR3 sequence is CASSQTGGEQYF. In nucleotides, the CDR3 is TGTGCCAGCAGCCAGACAGGGGGCGAGCAGTACTTC. The chain combines TRBV7-9 with TRBJ2-7; 9 bases are shared with TRBD1. After removal of 5 bases from V and 6 bases from J, the junction contained 2 bases not matched to a gene. Per germline, CDR1 SEHNR and CDR2 FQNEAQ (reference sequence). There are 12 residues in the CDR3.

The chain employs TRBV11-2 and TRBJ2-3; D may be TRBD2 (7 bases). Germline CDR1 reads SGHAT; CDR2 reads FQNNGV. Trimming stripped 2 bases from V and 6 bases from J, with 15 bases between. The CDR3 spans 15 residues. CDR3 DNA sequence: TGTGCCAGCAGCTTATCGAGGGGGGGCCTGGATACGCAGTATTTT. Protein product: CASSLSRGGLDTQYF.

This clone was seen a few times. The chain uses TRBV5-4 and TRBJ2-6; the D gene is possibly TRBD2 (7 bases). This CDR3 is built from 16 residues. V was trimmed by 4 bases and J by 0 bases, leaving 11 bases between them. Germline CDR1 and CDR2: SGHNT and YYREEE (reference sequence). The CDR3 DNA is TGTGCCAGCAGCAGGGGGGGCTACTCTGGGGCCAACGTCCTGACTTTC. Translating gives CASSRGGYSGANVLTF.

The chain joins TRBV11-2 to TRBJ2-1, with TRBD2 as a possible D gene (6 bases). Trimming took off 6 bases at V and 4 bases at J, with 13 bases between the two ends. This CDR3 is 14 amino acids long. CDR1 and CDR2 (germline): SGHAT, FQNNGV. The chain's CDR3 is CASREGRDYNEQFF. The CDR3 DNA follows: TGTGCCAGCAGGGAGGGCAGGGATTACAATGAGCAGTTCTTC.